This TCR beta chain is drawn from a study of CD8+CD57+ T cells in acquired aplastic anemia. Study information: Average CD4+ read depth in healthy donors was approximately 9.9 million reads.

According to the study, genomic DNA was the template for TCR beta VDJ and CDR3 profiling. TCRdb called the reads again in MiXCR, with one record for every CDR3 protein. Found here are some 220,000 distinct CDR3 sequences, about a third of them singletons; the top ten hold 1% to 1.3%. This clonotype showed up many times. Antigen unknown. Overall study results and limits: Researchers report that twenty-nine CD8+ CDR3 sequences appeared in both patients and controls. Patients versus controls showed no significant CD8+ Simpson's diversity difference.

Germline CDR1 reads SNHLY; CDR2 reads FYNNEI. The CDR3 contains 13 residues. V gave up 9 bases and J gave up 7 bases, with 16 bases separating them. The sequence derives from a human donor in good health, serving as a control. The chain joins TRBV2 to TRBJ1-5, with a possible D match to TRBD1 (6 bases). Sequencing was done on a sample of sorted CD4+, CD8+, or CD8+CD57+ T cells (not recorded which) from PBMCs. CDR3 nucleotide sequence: TGTGCCAGTACCGGGACATCGGGGCAGCCCCAGCATTTT. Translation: CASTGTSGQPQHF.